A single sample gave rise to the 12 T cell receptor beta chains below, sequenced in a study of post-analysis software for immune sequencing data. Study findings and constraints: In patients, TRBV5-6, TRBV5-1 and TRBV20-1 belonged to four or five TRBV segments found more frequently than in controls.

Presence of unique molecular identifiers characterized the TCR beta cDNA libraries. A single record per CDR3 protein comes from TCRdb applying MiXCR to the PCR reads. The sample consists of 600,000 to 700,000 distinct CDR3 sequences, 55% to 70% of them appearing once. Their target antigens are unknown. The sample taken for sequencing was blood. These receptors all stem from a girl aged 2 to 10 with multiple sclerosis.

V is TRBV5-1 and J is TRBJ2-7; possible D gene TRBD2, 5 bases. The V gene's germline CDR1 is SGHRS and CDR2 YFSETQ. CDR3 length equals 16 residues. Trimming removed 6 bases at V and 0 bases at J, with 19 bases between. The CDR3 spells CASNFGGRISSYEQYF. The CDR3 DNA is TGCGCCAGCAACTTCGGAGGACGGATTAGCTCCTACGAGCAGTACTTC.

This chain uses TRBV5-6 with TRBJ1-4, with 7 bases fitting TRBD1. V lost 3 bases, J lost 8 bases, and 4 bases stayed unmatched. In germline, CDR1 is SGHDT, CDR2 YYEEEE. The CDR3 runs 13 residues. CDR3 protein: CASSSWTGEKLFF. CDR3 DNA: TGTGCCAGCAGCTCCTGGACAGGCGAAAAACTGTTTTTT.

The chain has TRBV6-6 and TRBJ2-7, with 10 bases aligning to TRBD2. The CDR3 extends over 15 amino acids. The V gene's germline CDR1 is MNHNY and CDR2 SVGAGI (reference sequence). V lost 6 bases and J lost 3; bases outside the gene matches: 8. The CDR3 loop reads CASREQLAGIYEQYF. The CDR3 nucleotides read TGTGCCAGCAGGGAACAACTAGCGGGGATCTACGAGCAGTACTTC.

J is TRBJ2-1 and V is TRBV20-1, with TRBD1 as a possible D gene (6 bases). Germline CDR1 DFQATT, CDR2 SNEGSKA (reference sequence). V lost 2 bases and J 5 bases, leaving 10 bases between the germline ends. CDR3 length: 13 residues. The CDR3 sequence is CSARRDTHNEQFF. The CDR3 DNA follows: TGCAGTGCTAGACGGGACACCCACAATGAGCAGTTCTTC.

The V call is TRBV19, the J call TRBJ2-2; 14 positions agree with TRBD2. The germline gives CDR1 LNHDA, CDR2 SQIVND (reference sequence). The CDR3 totals 17 residues. Trimming removed 8 bases from V and 2 bases from J; junction bases left unmatched: 7. In DNA form, the CDR3 reads TGTGCCAGTGGGAGACTAGCGGGGGGGGAAAACACCGGGGAGCTGTTTTTT. Protein: CASGRLAGGENTGELFF. Filled out from reference TRBV19 and TRBJ2-2, the complete variable domain reads DGGITQSPKYLFRKEGQNVTLSCEQNLNHDAMYWYRQDPGQGLRLIYYSQIVNDFQKGDIAEGYSVSREKKESFPLTVTSAQKNPTAFYLCASGRLAGGENTGELFFGEGSRLTVL.

The chain combines TRBV7-2 with TRBJ2-1; the D is unclear. Germline V gene data show CDR1 as SGHTA and CDR2 as FQGNSA. V was clipped by 1 base and J by 9 bases, with 10 bases between them. This CDR3 is built from 13 residues. The CDR3: CASSLEPFGEQFF. The CDR3 region has the DNA TGTGCCAGCAGCTTAGAACCATTCGGTGAGCAGTTCTTC.

This chain joins TRBV20-1 and TRBJ2-7, with 7 bases that match TRBD1. CDR1 DFQATT and CDR2 SNEGSKA come from the germline V gene (reference sequence). V lost 6 bases to trimming and J lost 1 base; unmatched junction nucleotides: 6. This CDR3 is 13 amino acids long. The CDR3 DNA reads TGCAGTGCCCAACGGGGACAGTCCTACGAGCAGTACTTC. As protein: CSAQRGQSYEQYF.

The chain couples TRBV20-1 to TRBJ2-5, with D tentatively TRBD1 or TRBD2 (6 bases each). Trimming took 6 bases from V and 4 from J, leaving 21 bases between them. The CDR3 is 15 amino acids. Germline lookup yields CDR1 DFQATT and CDR2 SNEGSKA (reference sequence). CDR3 region: CSASLRGRRRETQYF. The CDR3, as DNA: TGCAGTGCCAGCCTGAGGGGGAGGCGAAGAGAGACCCAGTACTTC.

Here the CDR3 reads CASTGGVGDTQYF. The DNA of the CDR3 is TGTGCCTCAACGGGGGGCGTGGGAGATACGCAGTATTTT. The gene calls are TRBV6-6 and TRBJ2-3, with D possibly matching TRBD2 (7 bases). Germline assignment: CDR1 MNHNY and CDR2 SVGAGI (reference sequence). The CDR3 contains 13 residues. Trimming took 11 bases from V and 5 from J, leaving 17 bases between them.

The rearrangement uses TRBV27 and TRBJ2-7, with D possibly being TRBD2 (7 bases). The germline CDR1 and CDR2 sequences are MNHEY and SMNVEV (reference sequence). V was pared by 2 bases and J by 0 bases, with 17 bases between. The CDR3 has 17 residues. The CDR3, as DNA: TGTGCCAGCAGTTTAGCCTCGGGGGCGGGGGTCTCCTACGAGCAGTACTTC. Its translation: CASSLASGAGVSYEQYF.

This clonotype was counted a single time. The CDR3 DNA reads as TGTGCCAGCAGTTTAAGGGTCGGCGTCGGATCGTATGATACGCAGTATTTT. Encoded protein: CASSLRVGVGSYDTQYF. V is TRBV27 and J is TRBJ2-3; D is undetermined. Germline V gives CDR1 MNHEY, CDR2 SMNVEV (reference sequence). The CDR3 sequence is 17 residues long. V lost 2 bases to trimming and J lost 6 bases, with 21 bases between them.

V gene TRBV20-1 combines with J gene TRBJ2-5; 9 bases match TRBD1. Germline CDR1 reads DFQATT; CDR2 reads SNEGSKA (reference sequence). CDR3 length equals 15 residues. Losses at the gene ends were 0 bases for V and 1 base for J; bases not matched to a gene: 3. The CDR3 protein is CSARDRTGAQETQYF. The CDR3 bases are TGCAGTGCTAGAGACCGGACAGGGGCCCAAGAGACCCAGTACTTC.